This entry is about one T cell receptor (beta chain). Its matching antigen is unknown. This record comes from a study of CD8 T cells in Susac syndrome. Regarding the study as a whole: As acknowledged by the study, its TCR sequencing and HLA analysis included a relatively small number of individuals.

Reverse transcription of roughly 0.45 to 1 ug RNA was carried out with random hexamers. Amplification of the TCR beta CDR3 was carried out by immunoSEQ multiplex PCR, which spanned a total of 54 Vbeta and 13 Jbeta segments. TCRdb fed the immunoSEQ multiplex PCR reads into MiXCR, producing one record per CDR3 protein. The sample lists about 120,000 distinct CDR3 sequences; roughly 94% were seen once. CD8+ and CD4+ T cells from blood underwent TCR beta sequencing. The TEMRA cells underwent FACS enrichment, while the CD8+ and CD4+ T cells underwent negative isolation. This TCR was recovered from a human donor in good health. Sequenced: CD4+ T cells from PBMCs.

This CDR3 reads CATSDTQGIGTDTQYF. CDR3 DNA sequence: TGTGCCACCAGTGATACGCAGGGAATCGGCACAGATACGCAGTATTTT. The chain uses TRBV24-1 and TRBJ2-3, with D possibly matching TRBD1 (5 bases). This CDR3 spans 16 amino acids. Germline V gene sequence: CDR1 KGHDR, CDR2 SFDVKD. Trimming took off 3 bases at V and 1 base at J, with 13 bases between the two ends.